These 27 T cell receptor beta chains came from one sample sequenced in a study of blood T cell repertoires in COVID-19. Clones were sequenced by immunoSEQ multiplex PCR, and TCRdb holds only the in-frame ones, with some missing. Among about 400,000 clones listed, roughly 87% were seen once. Sequenced input: PBMCs or T cells enriched from blood (not recorded which). Source of these receptors: a woman between 40 and 50 years old with acute COVID-19.

The V call is TRBV2, the J call TRBJ1-2; TRBD1 matches 8 bases. The CDR3 runs 13 residues. In germline, CDR1 is SNHLY, CDR2 FYNNEI. J lost 3 bases, V lost 6 bases, and 3 bases had no gene match. The CDR3 nucleotides are TGTGCCAGCAGCCCGACAGGGGACTATGGCTACACCTTC. Translated: CASSPTGDYGYTF.

The V and J genes are TRBV5-1 and TRBJ1-4; perhaps TRBD1 as D (5 bases). The CDR3 totals 15 residues. Germline lookup yields CDR1 SGHRS and CDR2 YFSETQ. V was pared by 5 bases and J by 10 bases, with 21 bases between. The CDR3 DNA follows: TGCGCCAGCAGACCCACTACCGGGACTGGAATAAAACTGTTTTTT. The encoded protein is CASRPTTGTGIKLFF.

The chain uses TRBV15 and TRBJ2-2; D may be TRBD1 (6 bases). Germline V lookup: CDR1 LNHNV, CDR2 YYDKDF (reference sequence). This CDR3 region has 16 residues. The germline V and J ends were trimmed by 3 bases and 1 base, with 12 bases remaining between them. The CDR3 bases are TGTGCCACCAGCAGGTCACCGGGACAGAACACCGGGGAGCTGTTTTTT. Its translation: CATSRSPGQNTGELFF.

This clone was observed a single time. V gene TRBV19 combines with J gene TRBJ1-1; 9 bases align to TRBD1. Losses at the gene ends were 7 bases for V and 10 bases for J; bases not matched to a gene: 13. Germline CDR1 and CDR2: LNHDA and SQIVND (reference sequence). This CDR3 region has 14 residues. The DNA for the CDR3 is TGTGCCAGTACTCCTCCCGGGACAGGGATCCGAGCTTTCTTT. It is translated as CASTPPGTGIRAFF.

V usage is TRBV19 and J usage is TRBJ2-4; maybe TRBD2 (6 bases). The CDR3 length is 17 residues. Germline loops: CDR1 LNHDA, CDR2 SQIVND (reference sequence). The V gene lost 9 bases and the J gene lost 0 bases, with 21 bases spanning the gap. The CDR3 nucleotides read TGTGCCAGCACAGGCGGGGCTTTCTCTCTAGCCAAAAACATTCAGTACTTC. Translating it yields CASTGGAFSLAKNIQYF.

The V gene is TRBV6-5, the J gene TRBJ1-1, with 7 bases lining up with TRBD1. The germline V gene has CDR1 MNHEY and CDR2 SVGAGI. This CDR3 is built from 14 residues. V was clipped by 4 bases and J by 3 bases; unmatched bases: 5. The CDR3 spells CASSSRTGHTEAFF. Written as DNA, the CDR3 is TGTGCCAGCAGTTCGAGGACAGGTCACACTGAAGCTTTCTTT.

The chain employs TRBV7-2 and TRBJ2-7; TRBD1 matches 8 bases. The length of the CDR3 is 14 residues. With V trimmed by 6 bases and J by 1 base, 5 bases remained unmatched. Germline CDR1 reads SGHTA; CDR2 reads FQGNSA. For the CDR3, the DNA is TGTGCCAGCAGGTACGACAGGGGATCCTACGAGCAGTACTTC. This gives the protein CASRYDRGSYEQYF.

This sequence joins TRBV7-9 and TRBJ2-1; a weak D match, TRBD1 (5 bases). There are 16 residues in the CDR3. V lost 0 bases and J 2 bases, leaving 11 bases between the germline ends. CDR1 SEHNR and CDR2 FQNEAQ come from the germline V gene (reference sequence). This CDR3 reads CASSLAAGRTYNEQFF. CDR3 DNA sequence: TGTGCCAGCAGCTTAGCGGCAGGGCGCACCTACAATGAGCAGTTCTTC.

This clone has a single count. CDR3 sequence: CATTLQGAGTEAFF. For the CDR3, the DNA is TGTGCCACCACCCTCCAGGGGGCAGGCACTGAAGCTTTCTTT. V usage is TRBV5-7 and J usage is TRBJ1-1, with 8 bases that match TRBD1. TRBV5-7 is an ORF; its function is uncertain. V was clipped by 9 bases and J by 4 bases; unmatched bases: 11. This CDR3 contains 14 residues.

The V call is TRBV5-6, the J call TRBJ1-5, with a possible D match to TRBD1 (5 bases). Germline lookup yields CDR1 SGHDT and CDR2 YYEEEE. Deletions cut 3 bases from V and 0 bases from J, with 13 bases between. CDR3 size: 16 residues. CDR3: CASSSQTVYSNQPQHF. The DNA for the CDR3 is TGTGCCAGCAGCTCACAGACAGTCTATAGCAATCAGCCCCAGCATTTT. The full variable domain, with the rest looked up from reference TRBV5-6 and TRBJ1-5, is DAGVTQSPTHLIKTRGQQVTLRCSPKSGHDTVSWYQQALGQGPQFIFQYYEEEERQRGNFPDRFSGHQFPNYSSELNVNALLLGDSALYLCASSSQTVYSNQPQHFGDGTRLSIL.

CDR3 DNA: TGTGCCAGCAGTAACCTTAGGGAGATCGGGGAGCTGTTTTTT. Protein sequence: CASSNLREIGELFF. The V call is TRBV2, the J call TRBJ2-2; D is possibly TRBD2 (5 bases). The CDR3 has 14 residues. V was shortened by 5 bases and J by 7 bases, with 14 bases between the two germline ends. CDR1 is SNHLY and CDR2 is FYNNEI in the germline V gene.

The chain combines TRBV5-1 with TRBJ2-3; 8 positions agree with TRBD2. CDR1 is SGHRS, CDR2 YFSETQ, per germline. With 3 bases clipped from V and 4 bases from J, the junction kept 4 bases outside the gene matches. This CDR3 comprises 14 residues. The CDR3 DNA is TGCGCCAGCAGCTCAGGACTAGCCGCAGATACGCAGTATTTT. Its protein is CASSSGLAADTQYF.

The chain couples TRBV5-1 to TRBJ2-7; 7 positions agree with TRBD2. CDR1 and CDR2 from the germline V gene are SGHRS and YFSETQ. The CDR3 is made up of 14 amino acids. After removal of 4 bases from V and 7 bases from J, the junction contained 11 bases not matched to a gene. The CDR3 nucleotides read TGCGCCAGCAGCAATCAAGAAGGGCGGGGGGAGCAGTACTTC. Translated: CASSNQEGRGEQYF.

This rearrangement joins TRBV30 to TRBJ2-1, with TRBD2 matching over 7 bases. CDR1 and CDR2 (germline): GTSNPN, SVGIG (reference sequence). This CDR3 is built from 15 residues. Trimming took 0 bases from V and 5 from J; bases not matched to a gene: 7. In nucleotides, the CDR3 is TGTGCCTGGAGTGTATCGGCGGGGGATAACAATGAGCAGTTCTTC. Translating gives CAWSVSAGDNNEQFF.

This chain connects TRBV24-1 to TRBJ1-2; a weak D match, TRBD1 (5 bases). This CDR3 has 13 amino acids. Germline V lookup: CDR1 KGHDR, CDR2 SFDVKD. V was cut by 4 bases and J by 8 bases, with 13 bases left in between. The CDR3 protein is CATSDEGVGGYTF. CDR3 bases: TGTGCCACCAGTGACGAAGGGGTAGGGGGCTACACCTTC.

This chain links TRBV11-2 with TRBJ2-1, with D possibly being TRBD2 (6 bases). V lost 1 base to trimming and J lost 9 bases, with 22 bases between them. The CDR3 consists of 17 residues. Germline assignment: CDR1 SGHAT and CDR2 FQNNGV. The CDR3 spells CASSLASFSALGGEQFF. The CDR3 coding sequence is TGTGCCAGCAGCTTAGCCAGCTTTAGCGCTCTGGGAGGTGAGCAGTTCTTC.

The rearrangement links TRBV11-3 to TRBJ2-1; 11 positions agree with TRBD2. Germline V CDR1 and CDR2: SGHNT, YENEEA. The V and J ends lost 0 bases and 7 bases, in that order; junction bases with no gene match: 2. The CDR3 is 15 residues long. The CDR3 here is CASSLESSGGNEQFF. DNA for the CDR3: TGTGCCAGCAGCTTAGAGTCTAGCGGGGGGAATGAGCAGTTCTTC.

This chain joins TRBV19 and TRBJ1-5, with 7 bases aligning to TRBD1. Germline CDR1 is LNHDA and CDR2 is SQIVND (reference sequence). The CDR3 totals 13 residues. Trimming took 7 bases from V and 7 from J; bases not matched to a gene: 7. The DNA of the CDR3 is TGTGCCAGTACCAGGGGGAACAGGCAGCCCCAGCATTTT. Protein product: CASTRGNRQPQHF.

This clone was observed a handful of times. This chain links TRBV4-1 with TRBJ1-2; 7 nucleotides align to TRBD1. The V and J ends lost 1 base and 3 bases, in that order; junction bases with no gene match: 5. The CDR3 covers 15 residues. The germline gives CDR1 MGHRA, CDR2 YSYEKL. The CDR3 DNA is TGCGCCAGCAGCCAAGCGAGGGGGCGTGACTATGGCTACACCTTC. It specifies CASSQARGRDYGYTF.

The chain carries TRBV5-1 and TRBJ2-5; TRBD2 aligns across 8 bases. The CDR3 covers 15 residues. Germline-derived CDR1 and CDR2 are SGHRS and YFSETQ. Trimming cost V 2 bases and J 2 bases; bases outside gene matches: 5. The CDR3 protein is CASSLTSGLQETQYF. CDR3 bases: TGCGCCAGCAGCTTAACTAGCGGTCTTCAAGAGACCCAGTACTTC.

CDR3 region: CATRKGADPSPLHF. CDR3 in DNA: TGTGCCACCCGAAAAGGGGCGGACCCGTCACCCCTCCACTTT. The chain links TRBV24-1 to TRBJ1-6; a possible D gene is TRBD1 (5 bases). V lost 9 bases to trimming and J lost 10 bases, with 18 bases between them. The CDR3 is 14 amino acids. Per the germline V gene, CDR1 is KGHDR and CDR2 is SFDVKD.

J is TRBJ1-1 and V is TRBV5-1; D gene uncertain. CDR1 and CDR2 (germline): SGHRS, YFSETQ. Trimming took off 2 bases at V and 1 base at J, with 9 bases between the two ends. The CDR3 sequence is 14 residues long. The CDR3 region has the DNA TGCGCCAGCAGCTTCGGTGAGAGGAACACTGAAGCTTTCTTT. Translating it yields CASSFGERNTEAFF.

This clone appeared once. The rearrangement uses TRBV5-5 and TRBJ1-5; 8 bases are shared with TRBD1. Trimming cost V 0 bases and J 2 bases; bases outside gene matches: 4. This CDR3 is 16 amino acids long. The germline V gene has CDR1 SGHKS and CDR2 YYEKEE (reference sequence). Written as DNA, the CDR3 is TGTGCCAGCAGCTTGGGACAGGGGTTGGGCAATCAGCCCCAGCATTTT. Protein product: CASSLGQGLGNQPQHF.

The chain uses TRBV30 and TRBJ1-6; tentative D call: TRBD1 (5 bases). Germline V lookup: CDR1 GTSNPN, CDR2 SVGIG (reference sequence). The CDR3 spans 17 residues. V was clipped by 0 bases and J by 10 bases, with 22 bases between them. The CDR3 reads CAWSVPLSGGLNSPLHF. The CDR3 DNA is TGTGCCTGGAGTGTACCACTCTCGGGGGGATTGAACTCACCCCTCCACTTT.

V is TRBV18 and J is TRBJ2-5, with TRBD1 matching over 10 bases. V was clipped by 3 bases and J by 5 bases; unmatched bases: 6. Germline CDR1 KGHSH, CDR2 LQKENI. This CDR3 comprises 15 residues. CDR3 DNA: TGTGCCAGCTCACCGGGACAGGGGCGACGGGAGACCCAGTACTTC. This codes for CASSPGQGRRETQYF.

V usage is TRBV14 and J usage is TRBJ2-5; tentatively, D is TRBD2 (6 bases). From germline, CDR1 is SGHDN and CDR2 FVKESK. Deletions cut 1 base from V and 7 bases from J, with 10 bases between. This CDR3 region has 13 residues. This CDR3 is CASSQAGVPTQYF. CDR3 nucleotide sequence: TGTGCCAGCAGCCAAGCGGGGGTCCCGACCCAGTACTTC.

This clone has a single count. Other DNA sequences from this sample encode an identical CDR3 as well. The chain has TRBV18 and TRBJ1-1, with D perhaps matching TRBD1 (6 bases). Trimming removed 3 bases at V and 4 bases at J, with 9 bases between. Germline V gives CDR1 KGHSH, CDR2 LQKENI. This CDR3 is 13 amino acids long. The CDR3 region is CASSPQGSTEAFF. The CDR3 DNA is TGTGCCAGCTCACCCCAGGGGTCCACTGAAGCTTTCTTT. The variable domain in full, completed from reference TRBV18 and TRBJ1-1, reads NAGVMQNPRHLVRRRGQEARLRCSPMKGHSHVYWYRQLPEEGLKFMVYLQKENIIDESGMPKERFSAEFPKEGPSILRIQQVVRGDSAAYFCASSPQGSTEAFFGQGTRLTVV.